This TCR beta chain comes out of a study of OX40 agonist ivuxolimab in advanced cancers. Only in-frame clones appear in the TCRdb table, and some are missing; sequencing was by immunoSEQ multiplex PCR. In the table there are about 69,000 clones, 80% to 95% of which are singletons. Notes on this clone: The antigen remains undetermined.

Study-level findings and limits: At 0.1 to 3.0 mg/kg, clonal expansion of CD4+ and CD8+ blood T cells had occurred by week 6. The mean number of expanded clones was higher in CD8+ T cells than in CD4+.

J was trimmed by 4 bases and V by 8 bases; bases with no gene match: 3. Germline V gives CDR1 LNHDA, CDR2 SQIVND (reference sequence). CDR3 length: 13 amino acids. Patients with autoimmune history or systemic immunosuppression were excluded. This specimen was CD4+ or CD8+ T cells sorted from blood, taken in a trial of the OX40 agonist ivuxolimab. The V gene is TRBV19, the J gene TRBJ2-1; the match to TRBD2 covers 9 bases. This sequence originates from an adult with an advanced solid tumor such as melanoma, head and neck, liver or kidney cancer. The CDR3 DNA follows: TGTGCCAGTGGGACTAGCTTTTACAATGAGCAGTTCTTC. Its protein product is CASGTSFYNEQFF.